The clone carrying this T cell receptor (beta chain) was detected only once. The V segment lost 4 bases and the J segment 2 bases; nucleotides outside the gene matches: 6. Per the germline V gene, CDR1 is LGHDT and CDR2 is YNNKEL (reference sequence). The CDR3 runs to 15 residues. High-throughput TCR beta sequencing covered peripheral CD8+ and CD4+ T cells. FACS was used to enrich TEMRA cells, whereas the CD8+ and CD4+ T cells were obtained by negative isolation. Reverse transcription used roughly 0.5 to 1 ug RNA and random hexamers. TCRdb re-derived calls from the immunoSEQ multiplex PCR reads in MiXCR, one entry per CDR3 protein. The sample yields approximately 230,000 distinct CDR3 sequences, 90% to 95% seen once. The data were taken from a study of CD8 T cells in Susac syndrome.

This sequence originates from a human donor with multiple sclerosis. The chain employs TRBV3-1 and TRBJ2-3, with 7 bases matching TRBD1. The sequenced sample was CD4+ T cells from PBMCs. The CDR3 sequence is CASSRGGQDTDTQYF. In DNA, the CDR3 is TGTGCCAGCAGCCGAGGCGGACAGGACACAGATACGCAGTATTTT.